The rows below give T cell receptor beta chains drawn from one sample of a study of T cells in Graves' hyperthyroidism and ophthalmopathy. TCRdb ran MiXCR on the multiplex PCR reads and lists one entry per CDR3 protein. The sample has some 550,000 distinct CDR3 sequences, less than 25% seen once; the top ten hold 26%. What was sequenced was blood. The receptors stem from a man younger than 35 with Graves' hyperthyroidism. The conserved cysteine and the conserved F or W are not part of the CDR3 here.

v_gene: TRBV4-1; len: 10; CDR3aa: ASSTQGTEAF
v_gene: TRBV28; len: 11; CDR3aa: ASTKTANTEAF
v_gene: TRBV5-1; len: 12; CDR3aa: ASSTNAPGTAGY
v_gene: TRBV27; len: 11; CDR3aa: ASKLQGPGELF
v_gene: TRBV28; len: 12; CDR3aa: ASSLAGGSETQY
v_gene: TRBV12-3/TRBV12-4; len: 11; CDR3aa: ASSLMGPNVLT
v_gene: TRBV28; len: 12; CDR3aa: ASREPGGISEAF
v_gene: TRBV15; len: 12; CDR3aa: ATGLDGGRYEQY
v_gene: TRBV12-3/TRBV12-4; len: 12; CDR3aa: ASRGMRGNYGYT
v_gene: TRBV11-2; len: 13; CDR3aa: ASSLSGGPLDIQY
v_gene: TRBV6-1; len: 10; CDR3aa: ASSEYEYEQY
v_gene: TRBV11-3; len: 13; CDR3aa: ASSLGGGLPGPQY
v_gene: TRBV12-3/TRBV12-4; len: 13; CDR3aa: ASRGGVLGTGELF
v_gene: TRBV20-1; len: 13; CDR3aa: SAPPISAMNTEAF
v_gene: TRBV6-1; len: 13; CDR3aa: ASRRGQGGTGELF
v_gene: TRBV14; len: 10; CDR3aa: ASSQGGDEAF
v_gene: TRBV5-1; len: 13; CDR3aa: ASSLTGTGDQPQH
v_gene: TRBV20-1; len: 9; CDR3aa: SAGTTHEQY
v_gene: TRBV28; len: 11; CDR3aa: ASRLTGPYEQY
v_gene: TRBV28; len: 13; CDR3aa: ASRNRGPSSYEQY
v_gene: TRBV11-2; len: 14; CDR3aa: ASSPWTGEGFGELF
v_gene: TRBV4-1; len: 13; CDR3aa: ASSQGADSSYEQY
v_gene: TRBV7-2; len: 14; CDR3aa: ASSFPGQGKNTEAF
v_gene: TRBV20-1; len: 13; CDR3aa: SARAAGSSSGELF
v_gene: TRBV7-2; len: 11; CDR3aa: AIKDFRGSPLH
v_gene: TRBV2; len: 10; CDR3aa: ASSTRSGEAF
v_gene: TRBV12-3/TRBV12-4; len: 13; CDR3aa: ASSPVMGQGTEAF
v_gene: TRBV6-1; len: 12; CDR3aa: ASTETPNTGELF
v_gene: TRBV2; len: 11; CDR3aa: ASYQGDTGELF
v_gene: TRBV11-2; len: 15; CDR3aa: ASSSGFAGGPGETQY
v_gene: TRBV12-3/TRBV12-4; len: 13; CDR3aa: ASSLLGGPQETQY
v_gene: TRBV12-3/TRBV12-4; len: 10; CDR3aa: ANSFSNYGYT
v_gene: TRBV20-1; len: 12; CDR3aa: SAIIAGRTYEQY
v_gene: TRBV7-2; len: 12; CDR3aa: ASRPTGGPYEQY
v_gene: TRBV6-1; len: 12; CDR3aa: ASIEYGSNYGYT
v_gene: TRBV24-1; len: 12; CDR3aa: ATSDNRGNTEAF
v_gene: TRBV27; len: 12; CDR3aa: ASSLTPTDYEQY
v_gene: TRBV11-2; len: 12; CDR3aa: ASSLGPGGYEQY
v_gene: TRBV27; len: 12; CDR3aa: ASSSPYSNQPQH
v_gene: TRBV28; len: 9; CDR3aa: ASSRSPPQH
v_gene: TRBV6-5; len: 13; CDR3aa: ASSHPQGVTSEAF
v_gene: TRBV6-1; len: 13; CDR3aa: ASRKRGIESYEQY
v_gene: TRBV7-6; len: 14; CDR3aa: ASSLTSGRAEETQY
v_gene: TRBV20-1; len: 11; CDR3aa: SAINRGDYEQY
v_gene: TRBV5-6; len: 12; CDR3aa: ASSLAGETNEQY
v_gene: TRBV19; len: 14; CDR3aa: ASSASGSALSYEQY
v_gene: TRBV5-1; len: 12; CDR3aa: ASSLDSLGETQY
v_gene: TRBV11-2; len: 13; CDR3aa: ASSSSRWNTGELF
v_gene: TRBV6-1; len: 13; CDR3aa: ASRRLGGVYTEAF
v_gene: TRBV19; len: 11; CDR3aa: ASSAGVRTEAF
v_gene: TRBV29-1; len: 10; CDR3aa: SVDSREIEAF
v_gene: TRBV6-1; len: 12; CDR3aa: ASSEGAGAETQY
v_gene: TRBV2; len: 15; CDR3aa: ASSEAFLAGNTYEQY
v_gene: TRBV10-2; len: 11; CDR3aa: ASTLTAQAEQY
v_gene: TRBV30; len: 9; CDR3aa: AWKQGTEAF
v_gene: TRBV11-1; len: 11; CDR3aa: ASSFLPIDTQY
v_gene: TRBV12-3/TRBV12-4; len: 12; CDR3aa: ASSLGTGYTEAF
v_gene: TRBV2; len: 10; CDR3aa: ASSVQGFGYT
v_gene: TRBV25-1; len: 10; CDR3aa: ASRKGTTEAF
v_gene: TRBV28; len: 12; CDR3aa: ASARQGLGNIQY